The TCR beta chain under discussion was sequenced for a study of blood T cell repertoires in COVID-19. Original analysis: For nucleated cells, counts were estimated from reference gene primer amplification. Profiling relied on immunoSEQ multiplex PCR, and the TCRdb table lists in-frame clones only, not all of them. The DNA gave D and trimming, while V, J and clone size come from that table. The data show about 78,000 clones, with about 90% seen just once and around 0.98% held by the top ten. Per the germline V gene, CDR1 is SGDLS and CDR2 is YYNGEE. The germline V and J ends were trimmed by 8 bases and 12 bases, with 24 bases remaining between them. The CDR3 covers 14 residues.

The source material was peripheral blood. The rearrangement uses TRBV9 and TRBJ1-3; D possibly corresponds to TRBD1 (6 bases). This sequence originates from a woman aged 50 to 60 in a cohort sampled during active COVID-19. CDR3 in amino acids: CASSPQTGSKGIYF. DNA for the CDR3: TGTGCCAGTTCTCCCCAGACAGGTTCCAAGGGCATATATTTT.